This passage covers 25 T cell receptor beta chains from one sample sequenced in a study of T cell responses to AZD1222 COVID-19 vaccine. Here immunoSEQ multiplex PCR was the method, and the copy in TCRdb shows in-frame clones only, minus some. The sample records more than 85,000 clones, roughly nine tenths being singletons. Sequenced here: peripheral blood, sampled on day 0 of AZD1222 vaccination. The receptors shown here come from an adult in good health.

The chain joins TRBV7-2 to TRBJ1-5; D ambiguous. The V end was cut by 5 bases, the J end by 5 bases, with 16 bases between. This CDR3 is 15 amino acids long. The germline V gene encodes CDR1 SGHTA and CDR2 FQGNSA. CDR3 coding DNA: TGTGCCAGCAGCACCGATCACAGTTGGGATCAGCCCCAGCATTTT. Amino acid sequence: CASSTDHSWDQPQHF.

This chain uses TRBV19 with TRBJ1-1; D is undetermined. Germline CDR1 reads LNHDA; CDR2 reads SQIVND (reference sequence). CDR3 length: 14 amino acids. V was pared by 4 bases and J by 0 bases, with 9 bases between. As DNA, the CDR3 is TGTGCCAGTAGTACGAGACCGATGAACACTGAAGCTTTCTTT. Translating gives CASSTRPMNTEAFF.

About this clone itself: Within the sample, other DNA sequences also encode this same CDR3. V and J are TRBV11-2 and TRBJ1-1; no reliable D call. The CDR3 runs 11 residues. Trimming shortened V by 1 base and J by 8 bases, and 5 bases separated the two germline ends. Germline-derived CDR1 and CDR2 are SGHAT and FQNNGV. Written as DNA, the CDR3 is TGTGCCAGCAGCTTAGGGCCAGAAGCTTTCTTT. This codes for CASSLGPEAFF.

CDR3 region: CASSPGTGDGYTF. CDR3 DNA sequence: TGTGCCAGCAGCCCAGGGACAGGAGATGGCTACACCTTC. The chain is built from TRBV12-3 or TRBV12-4 and TRBJ1-2, with TRBD1 matching 8 bases. The CDR3 runs to 13 residues. V shed 6 bases and J 6 bases; nucleotides not matched to a gene: 6.

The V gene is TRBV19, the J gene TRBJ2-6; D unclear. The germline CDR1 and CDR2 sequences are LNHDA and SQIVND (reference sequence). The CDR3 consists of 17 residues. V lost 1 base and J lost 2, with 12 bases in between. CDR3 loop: CASSIGALKTGANVLTF. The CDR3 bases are TGTGCCAGTAGTATAGGGGCGCTTAAGACTGGGGCCAACGTCCTGACTTTC.

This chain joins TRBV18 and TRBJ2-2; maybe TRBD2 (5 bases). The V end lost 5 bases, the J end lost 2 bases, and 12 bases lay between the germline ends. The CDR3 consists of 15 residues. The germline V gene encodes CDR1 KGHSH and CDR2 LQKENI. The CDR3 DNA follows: TGTGCCAGCTCAGATCGTGGACTCAACACCGGGGAGCTGTTTTTT. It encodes CASSDRGLNTGELFF.

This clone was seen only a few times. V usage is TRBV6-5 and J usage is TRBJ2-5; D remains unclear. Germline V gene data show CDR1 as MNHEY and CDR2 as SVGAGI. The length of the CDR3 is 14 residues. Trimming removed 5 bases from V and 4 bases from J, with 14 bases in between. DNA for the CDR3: TGTGCCAGCAGTCCCCTTGACGGGCGAGAGACCCAGTACTTC. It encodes CASSPLDGRETQYF.

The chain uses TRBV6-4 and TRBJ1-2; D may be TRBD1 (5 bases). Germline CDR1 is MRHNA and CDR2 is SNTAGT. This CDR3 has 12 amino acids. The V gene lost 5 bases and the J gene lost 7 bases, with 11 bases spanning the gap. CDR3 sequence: CASSSGRTGYTF. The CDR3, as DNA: TGTGCCAGCAGTTCAGGGAGGACTGGCTACACCTTC.

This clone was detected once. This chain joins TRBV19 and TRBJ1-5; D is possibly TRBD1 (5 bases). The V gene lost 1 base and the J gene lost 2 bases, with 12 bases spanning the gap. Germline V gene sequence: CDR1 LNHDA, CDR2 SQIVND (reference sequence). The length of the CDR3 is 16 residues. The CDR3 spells CASSIARGRGNQPQHF. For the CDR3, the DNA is TGTGCCAGTAGTATAGCAAGGGGTCGGGGCAATCAGCCCCAGCATTTT.

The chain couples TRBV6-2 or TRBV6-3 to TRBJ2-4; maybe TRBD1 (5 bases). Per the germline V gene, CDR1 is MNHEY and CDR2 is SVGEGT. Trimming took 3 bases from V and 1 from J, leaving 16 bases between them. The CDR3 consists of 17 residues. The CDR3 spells CASSYPLGAQAKNIQYF. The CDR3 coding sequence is TGTGCCAGCAGTTATCCCCTAGGGGCTCAGGCCAAAAACATTCAGTACTTC.

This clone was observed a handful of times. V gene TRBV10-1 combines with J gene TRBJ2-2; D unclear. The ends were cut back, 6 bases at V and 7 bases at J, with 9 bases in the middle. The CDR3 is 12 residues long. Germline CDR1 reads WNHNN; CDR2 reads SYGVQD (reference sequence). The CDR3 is CASRVDGGELFF. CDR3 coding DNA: TGCGCCAGCAGGGTGGATGGCGGGGAGCTGTTTTTT.

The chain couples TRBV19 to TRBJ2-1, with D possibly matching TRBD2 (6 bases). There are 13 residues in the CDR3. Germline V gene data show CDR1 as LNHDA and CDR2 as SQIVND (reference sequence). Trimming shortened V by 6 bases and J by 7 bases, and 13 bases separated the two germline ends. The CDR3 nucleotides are TGTGCCAGTAGATCCCCCGGGAGAAATGAGCAGTTCTTC. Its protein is CASRSPGRNEQFF.

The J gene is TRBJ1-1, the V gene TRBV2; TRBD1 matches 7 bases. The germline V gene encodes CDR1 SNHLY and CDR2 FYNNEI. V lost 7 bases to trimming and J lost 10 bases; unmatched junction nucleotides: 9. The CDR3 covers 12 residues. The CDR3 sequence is CASNPGTDRAFF. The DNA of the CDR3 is TGTGCCAGCAATCCGGGGACAGACCGAGCTTTCTTT.

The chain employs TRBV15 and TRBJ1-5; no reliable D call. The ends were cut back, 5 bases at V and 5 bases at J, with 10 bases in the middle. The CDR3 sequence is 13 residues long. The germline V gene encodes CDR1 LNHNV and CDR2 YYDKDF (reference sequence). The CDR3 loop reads CATSSDLDQPQHF. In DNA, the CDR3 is TGTGCCACCAGCTCGGACCTGGATCAGCCCCAGCATTTT.

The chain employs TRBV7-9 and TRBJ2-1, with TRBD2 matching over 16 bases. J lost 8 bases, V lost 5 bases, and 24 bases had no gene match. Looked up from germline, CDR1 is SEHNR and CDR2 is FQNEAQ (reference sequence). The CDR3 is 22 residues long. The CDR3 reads CASSIHRRVPGLAGGLGDEQFF. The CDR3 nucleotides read TGTGCCAGCAGCATACATCGACGGGTCCCGGGACTAGCGGGAGGGCTTGGGGATGAGCAGTTCTTC.

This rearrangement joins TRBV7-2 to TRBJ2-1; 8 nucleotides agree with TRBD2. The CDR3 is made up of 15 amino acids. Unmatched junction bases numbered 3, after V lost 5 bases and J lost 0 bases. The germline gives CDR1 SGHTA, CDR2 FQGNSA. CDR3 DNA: TGTGCCAGCAGCCTGACTAGCGACTCCTACAATGAGCAGTTCTTC. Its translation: CASSLTSDSYNEQFF.

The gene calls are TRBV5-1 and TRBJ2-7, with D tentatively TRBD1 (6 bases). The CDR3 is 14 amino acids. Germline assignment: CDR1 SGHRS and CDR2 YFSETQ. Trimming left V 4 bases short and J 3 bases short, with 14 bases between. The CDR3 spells CASSAQGWHYEQYF. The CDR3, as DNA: TGCGCCAGCAGCGCACAGGGTTGGCACTACGAGCAGTACTTC.

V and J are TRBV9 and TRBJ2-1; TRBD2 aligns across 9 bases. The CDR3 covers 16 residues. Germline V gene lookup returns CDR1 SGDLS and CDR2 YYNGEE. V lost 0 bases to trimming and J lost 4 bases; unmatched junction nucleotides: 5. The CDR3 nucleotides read TGTGCCAGCAGCGTAGTACGAGCGGGGGGTTACAATGAGCAGTTCTTC. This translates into CASSVVRAGGYNEQFF.

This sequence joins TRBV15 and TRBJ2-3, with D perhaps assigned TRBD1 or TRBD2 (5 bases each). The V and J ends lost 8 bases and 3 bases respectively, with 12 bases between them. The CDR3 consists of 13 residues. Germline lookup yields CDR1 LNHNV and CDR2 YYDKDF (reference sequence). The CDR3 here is CATGGRRTDTQYF. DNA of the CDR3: TGTGCCACCGGGGGAAGGCGGACAGATACGCAGTATTTT.

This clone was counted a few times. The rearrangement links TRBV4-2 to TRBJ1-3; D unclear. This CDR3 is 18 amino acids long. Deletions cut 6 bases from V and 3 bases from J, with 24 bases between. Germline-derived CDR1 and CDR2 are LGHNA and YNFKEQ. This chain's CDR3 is CASSLQSQDPGSGNTIYF. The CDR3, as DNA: TGTGCCAGCAGTCTTCAGAGCCAGGACCCCGGTAGTGGAAACACCATATATTTT.

The CDR3 protein is CASSLAMGGEVSYEQYF. CDR3 DNA: TGTGCCAGCAGCTTAGCGATGGGAGGGGAGGTATCCTACGAGCAGTACTTC. The gene calls are TRBV7-8 and TRBJ2-7, with 7 bases fitting TRBD2. Trimming removed 0 bases from V and 1 base from J; junction bases left unmatched: 9. Germline loops: CDR1 SGHVS, CDR2 FQNEAQ. CDR3 size: 17 residues. Drawing the rest from reference TRBV7-8 and TRBJ2-7, the complete variable domain is GAGVSQSPRYKVAKRGQDVALRCDPISGHVSLFWYQQALGQGPEFLTYFQNEAQLDKSGLPSDRFFAERPEGSVSTLKIQRTQQEDSAVYLCASSLAMGGEVSYEQYFGPGTRLTVT.

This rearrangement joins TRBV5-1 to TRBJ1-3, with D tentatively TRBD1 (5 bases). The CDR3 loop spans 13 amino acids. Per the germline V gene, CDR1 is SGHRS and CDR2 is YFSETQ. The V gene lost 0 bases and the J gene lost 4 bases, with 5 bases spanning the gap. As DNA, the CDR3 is TGCGCCAGCAGCTTGGGGGGCGGAAACACCATATATTTT. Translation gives CASSLGGGNTIYF.

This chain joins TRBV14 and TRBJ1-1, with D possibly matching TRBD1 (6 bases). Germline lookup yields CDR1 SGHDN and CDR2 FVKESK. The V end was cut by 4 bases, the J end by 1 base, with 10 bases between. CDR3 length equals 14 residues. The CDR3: CASSPRTANTEAFF. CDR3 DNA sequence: TGTGCCAGCAGCCCCCGGACAGCGAACACTGAAGCTTTCTTT.

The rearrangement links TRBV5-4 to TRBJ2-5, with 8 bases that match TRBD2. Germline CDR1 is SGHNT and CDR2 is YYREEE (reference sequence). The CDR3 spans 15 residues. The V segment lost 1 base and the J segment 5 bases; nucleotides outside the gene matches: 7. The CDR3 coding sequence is TGTGCCAGCAGCTTGCGGGGGGGGACCGGGGAGACCCAGTACTTC. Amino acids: CASSLRGGTGETQYF.

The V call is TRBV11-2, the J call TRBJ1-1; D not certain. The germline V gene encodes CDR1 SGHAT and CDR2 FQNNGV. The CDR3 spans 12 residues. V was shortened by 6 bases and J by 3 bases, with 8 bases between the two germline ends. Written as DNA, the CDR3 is TGTGCCAGCAGGATAGGGTACACTGAAGCTTTCTTT. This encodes CASRIGYTEAFF.